Listed below are T cell receptor beta chains from one sample, sequenced in a study of T cells after yellow fever vaccination. In TCRdb, the 5' RACE reads were re-called with MiXCR into one record per CDR3 protein. The repertoire holds roughly 260,000 distinct CDR3 sequences, with roughly 13% as singletons. Specimen: CD4+ T cells sorted from PBMCs, collected 45 days after the yellow fever booster vaccination. These receptors originate from a man aged 25 to 40 who received the YFV17D yellow fever vaccine. Both conserved end residues are part of each CDR3.

TRBV20-1 CSATTGQFYNEQFF
TRBV12-3/TRBV12-4 CASSKLAGNYNEQFF
TRBV10-3 CAISESGGHQPQHF
TRBV5-1 CASRLGPNTGELFF
TRBV11-3 CASSLRGETGELFF
TRBV5-1 CASSLEGGSGANVLTF
TRBV5-1 CASSLLASDTQYF
TRBV7-9 CASSSGRIYEQYF
TRBV5-1 CVSSLLGRGREETQYF
TRBV28 CASNLGSRSNQPQHF
TRBV12-3/TRBV12-4 CASSSGLAVRDTQYF
TRBV4-2 CASSPGLAGDTDTQYF
TRBV10-1 CASRDRGSTEAFF
TRBV20-1 CSARKTGLSNEKLFF
TRBV4-3 CASSQRTTSGANVLTF
TRBV3-1 CASSQDPGVTEAFF
TRBV10-3 CAISESKGGGADTQYF